This passage covers 19 T cell receptor beta chains from one sample sequenced in a study of blood T cell repertoires in COVID-19 (dated by TCRdb to 2018 to 2020). Library preparation was by the immunoSEQ multiplex PCR assay. The immuneACCESS repertoire file appears here via TCRdb, limited to in-frame rearrangements. These files lack a portion of the clones; in checked studies, under half of the deficit traces to unresolved V genes, and the cause of the others is not known. The sample contains roughly 150,000 clones, approximately 81% of them found a single time. The top ten clones comprise 8% to 9% of the sample. The sample consisted of peripheral blood. The receptors were gathered from a woman aged 55-70 years with COVID-19, enrolled during active disease.

J is TRBJ2-2 and V is TRBV6-5; TRBD2 might be the D (6 bases). Trimming left V 11 bases short and J 4 bases short, with 14 bases between. Germline-derived CDR1 and CDR2 are MNHEY and SVGAGI. The CDR3 is 13 amino acids. CDR3 in amino acids: CAGRRDGTGELFF. The DNA of the CDR3 is TGTGCCGGCCGGAGGGACGGCACCGGGGAGCTGTTTTTT.

This chain joins TRBV2 and TRBJ1-2, with D perhaps matching TRBD1 (6 bases). This CDR3 comprises 15 residues. V lost 6 bases and J 3 bases, leaving 17 bases between the germline ends. CDR1 and CDR2 (germline): SNHLY, FYNNEI. The CDR3 nucleotides are TGTGCCAGCAGCCCACAGGGTGGTTTAGACTATGGCTACACCTTC. This encodes CASSPQGGLDYGYTF.

The V gene is TRBV19, the J gene TRBJ1-1; a possible D gene is TRBD1 (5 bases). The CDR3 contains 11 residues. Germline assignment: CDR1 LNHDA and CDR2 SQIVND (reference sequence). Trimming removed 5 bases at V and 10 bases at J, with 11 bases between. CDR3 coding DNA: TGTGCCAGTAGTTTATGGGGCATAGCTTTCTTT. This encodes CASSLWGIAFF.

The chain has TRBV7-9 and TRBJ1-1, with D maybe TRBD1 (5 bases). The germline gives CDR1 SEHNR, CDR2 FQNEAQ (reference sequence). The CDR3 is 14 amino acids. Trimming shortened V by 2 bases and J by 1 base, and 8 bases separated the two germline ends. The CDR3 protein is CASSLKGQNTEAFF. Here the CDR3 DNA reads TGTGCCAGCAGCTTAAAGGGGCAGAACACTGAAGCTTTCTTT.

Only one count was recorded for this clone. The rearrangement links TRBV6-6 to TRBJ2-7; the match to TRBD2 covers 14 bases. The CDR3 sequence is 22 residues long. Trimming removed 5 bases from V and 3 bases from J; junction bases left unmatched: 24. Germline loops: CDR1 MNHNY, CDR2 SVGAGI (reference sequence). CDR3 sequence: CASSLRLAGGPQYSLLYYEQYV. Here the CDR3 DNA reads TGTGCCAGCAGTCTCCGACTAGCGGGGGGGCCTCAGTACTCCCTTCTTTACTACGAGCAGTACGTC.

The chain has TRBV12-3 or TRBV12-4 and TRBJ2-1; 7 bases agree with TRBD2. The CDR3 covers 12 residues. The V gene end was trimmed by 2 bases and the J gene end by 13 bases; junction bases not matched to a gene: 5. CDR3 in DNA: TGTGCCAGCAGTTTAAGCGGGATGGTCCAGTTCTTC. As protein: CASSLSGMVQFF.

In this sample, this clone turned up once. The junction shows a germline mismatch at one end, possibly a read error. The CDR3 bases are TGTGCCAGCAGCCAAGTGCGGCAGGGACTTGCCTTC. This sequence encodes CASSQVRQGLAF. J is TRBJ1-2 and V is TRBV3-1 (or the pseudogene TRBV3-2); the D gene is possibly TRBD1 (5 bases). This CDR3 has 12 amino acids. Germline values: CDR1 LGHDT, CDR2 YNNKEL (reference sequence).

The table lists this clone with a count of one. The chain employs TRBV20-1 and TRBJ2-1; no clear D. Between the trimmed V and J ends, which lost 3 bases and 5 bases, there was a span of 14 bases. The CDR3 is made up of 14 amino acids. Per germline, CDR1 DFQATT and CDR2 SNEGSKA (reference sequence). The DNA of the CDR3 is TGCAGTGCTAGTGCGCTAAGAGGCGACAATGAGCAGTTCTTC. Protein product: CSASALRGDNEQFF.

This chain connects TRBV5-6 to TRBJ2-1; 8 bases map to TRBD2. The V and J ends lost 6 bases and 5 bases, in that order; junction bases with no gene match: 7. Germline V gene sequence: CDR1 SGHDT, CDR2 YYEEEE. The CDR3 has 14 amino acids. The CDR3 sequence: CASTALAEDNEQFF. CDR3 nucleotide sequence: TGTGCCAGCACCGCACTAGCGGAAGACAATGAGCAGTTCTTC.

Points on this clone: Within the sample, other DNA sequences also encode this same CDR3. The chain has TRBV5-1 and TRBJ2-3, with D perhaps TRBD2 (6 bases). This CDR3 region has 16 residues. The V gene lost 1 base and the J gene lost 0 bases, with 12 bases spanning the gap. Per the germline V gene, CDR1 is SGHRS and CDR2 is YFSETQ. CDR3 in amino acids: CASSLYGGTSTDTQYF. As DNA, the CDR3 is TGCGCCAGCAGCTTGTACGGGGGAACTAGCACAGATACGCAGTATTTT.

This clone has only one observation. The chain carries TRBV30 and TRBJ1-5, with 7 positions matching TRBD1. CDR1 and CDR2 from the germline V gene are GTSNPN and SVGIG (reference sequence). This CDR3 region has 13 residues. The V segment lost 4 bases and the J segment 6 bases; nucleotides outside the gene matches: 6. The CDR3 is CAWNDRAGQPQHF. The CDR3 region has the DNA TGTGCCTGGAATGACAGGGCTGGTCAGCCCCAGCATTTT.

This clone was recorded only once. The CDR3 DNA follows: TGTGCCAGCAGCTTGTCGGCTAACTATGGCTACACCTTC. Protein sequence: CASSLSANYGYTF. V usage is TRBV5-4 and J usage is TRBJ1-2; D is uncertain. Germline CDR1 and CDR2: SGHNT and YYREEE (reference sequence). The CDR3 spans 13 residues. V was trimmed by 1 base and J by 0 bases, leaving 4 bases between them.

The V call is TRBV9, the J call TRBJ1-1; 11 positions match TRBD1. This CDR3 has 15 amino acids. Germline CDR1 SGDLS, CDR2 YYNGEE. J was trimmed by 4 bases and V by 3 bases; bases with no gene match: 5. CDR3 sequence reads: CASSARDRGTTEAFF. In nucleotides, the CDR3 is TGTGCCAGCAGCGCCCGGGACAGGGGGACCACTGAAGCTTTCTTT.

The chain couples TRBV21-1 to TRBJ1-4; TRBD1 is taken as the D call from the table, unchecked against the DNA. TRBV21-1 is a known pseudogene. The CDR3 extends over 13 amino acids. The CDR3: CASTGWGDEKLFF. Here the CDR3 DNA reads TGTGCCAGCACAGGGTGGGGCGATGAAAAACTGTTTTTT.

This clone has only one observation. The V gene is TRBV24-1, the J gene TRBJ2-1; 8 bases are shared with TRBD2. The V segment lost 3 bases and the J segment 8 bases; nucleotides outside the gene matches: 11. Germline CDR1 is KGHDR and CDR2 is SFDVKD. The CDR3 loop spans 16 amino acids. CDR3 residues: CATSDRGGQKRHEQFF. In DNA, the CDR3 is TGTGCCACCAGTGATCGGGGGGGACAAAAGAGGCATGAGCAGTTCTTC.

This chain joins TRBV3-1 (or the pseudogene TRBV3-2) and TRBJ1-5; no firm D call. Germline assignment: CDR1 LGHDT and CDR2 YNNKEL (reference sequence). V dropped 1 base and J dropped 6 bases, with 13 bases sitting between them. The CDR3 length is 15 residues. CDR3 bases: TGTGCCAGCAGCCAAGGAGTGGTTTCGGGTCAGCCCCAGCATTTT. It encodes CASSQGVVSGQPQHF.

The gene calls are TRBV6-5 and TRBJ1-5; 10 bases agree with TRBD1. This CDR3 has 15 amino acids. J was trimmed by 2 bases and V by 6 bases; bases with no gene match: 4. From germline, CDR1 is MNHEY and CDR2 SVGAGI. This chain's CDR3 is CASRSGTGGNQPQHF. In DNA form, the CDR3 reads TGTGCCAGCAGATCCGGGACAGGGGGCAATCAGCCCCAGCATTTT.

This clone was seen only once. The chain combines TRBV7-3 with TRBJ1-6, with 7 nucleotides matching TRBD1. Looked up from germline, CDR1 is SGHTA and CDR2 is FQGTGA. With 3 bases clipped from V and 8 bases from J, the junction kept 4 bases outside the gene matches. This CDR3 region has 14 residues. The CDR3 nucleotides are TGTGCCAGCAGCTTCAGGGGGTCGGATTCACCCCTCCACTTT. This translates into CASSFRGSDSPLHF.

This clone has a handful of counts. Different DNA sequences within this sample yield the same CDR3. The gene calls are TRBV3-1 (or the pseudogene TRBV3-2) and TRBJ1-1, with unresolved D. Trimming took 1 base from V and 5 from J, leaving 5 bases between them. Germline-derived CDR1 and CDR2 are LGHDT and YNNKEL (reference sequence). The CDR3 has 12 residues. The CDR3 DNA reads TGTGCCAGCAGCCAAGGCGGGACTGAAGCTTTCTTT. It translates to CASSQGGTEAFF.